The TCR beta chain under discussion was sequenced for a study of T-cell memory formation after mild COVID-19. Germline lookup yields CDR1 SQVTM and CDR2 ANQGSEA. Trimming took 4 bases from V and 7 from J; bases not matched to a gene: 8. CDR3 length equals 13 residues. Using constant-segment primers, 5'RACE produced TCR alpha and TCR beta cDNA libraries carrying sample barcodes and UMIs. In TCRdb, the 5' RACE reads were re-called with MiXCR into one record per CDR3 protein. Among about 240,000 distinct CDR3 sequences listed, roughly 10% were seen once. This clonotype was detected only a few times. This TCR came from a man between 18 and 29 years old who had mild COVID-19 (a few samples of this study predate the infection). Cell type and time point are not known. The chain uses TRBV29-1 and TRBJ1-2, with 8 bases aligning to TRBD1. The sequenced sample was PBMCs or a T cell subset sorted from them (not recorded which). The CDR3 loop is CSVGATGVRGYTF. The CDR3 DNA follows: TGCAGCGTTGGAGCGACAGGGGTGCGTGGCTACACCTTC.